One T cell receptor beta chain is described in this entry. The data were taken from a study of control samples from healthy donors and cancer patients. The length of the CDR3 is 15 residues. The V gene lost 5 bases and the J gene lost 0 bases, with 11 bases spanning the gap. The germline CDR1 and CDR2 sequences are SGHTA and FQGTGA. Data came from immunoSEQ multiplex PCR; TCRdb stores just in-frame clones and leaves some out. The sample lists 99,000 or so clones, 83% seen once, with roughly an eighth in the top ten. The receptor comes from a woman aged 50 to 60 in good health. The sample comprised blood. The chain couples TRBV7-3 to TRBJ2-1; no firm D call. In DNA, the CDR3 is TGTGCCAGCAGCCCCGTACAGAGCTCCTACAATGAGCAGTTCTTC. Its translation is CASSPVQSSYNEQFF.